This TCR beta chain originates from a study of blood T cell repertoires in COVID-19. Study-level information: Acute and convalescent COVID-19 specimens originated in the United States, Italy and Spain. PBMCs, B-cell-depleted T cells, or T cells were the source of the cDNA or gDNA that made up the material.

Trimming left V 4 bases short and J 3 bases short, with 19 bases between. CDR1 and CDR2 from the germline V gene are SGHRS and YFSETQ. The CDR3 covers 16 residues. Clinical histories supplied by participants themselves formed the basis of cohort assignment. Here immunoSEQ multiplex PCR was the method, and the copy in TCRdb shows in-frame clones only, minus some. In the table there are fewer than 500,000 clones, approximately 86% of which are singletons. Sequencing was done on a sample of PBMCs or T cells enriched from blood (not recorded which). The chain employs TRBV5-1 and TRBJ1-1, with D tentatively TRBD1 (6 bases). The clonotype originates from a woman aged 18-29 years who had recovered from COVID-19. CDR3 coding DNA: TGCGCCAGCAGCGCCACCAGGGGAGCAGCGGACACTGAAGCTTTCTTT. Its protein is CASSATRGAADTEAFF.